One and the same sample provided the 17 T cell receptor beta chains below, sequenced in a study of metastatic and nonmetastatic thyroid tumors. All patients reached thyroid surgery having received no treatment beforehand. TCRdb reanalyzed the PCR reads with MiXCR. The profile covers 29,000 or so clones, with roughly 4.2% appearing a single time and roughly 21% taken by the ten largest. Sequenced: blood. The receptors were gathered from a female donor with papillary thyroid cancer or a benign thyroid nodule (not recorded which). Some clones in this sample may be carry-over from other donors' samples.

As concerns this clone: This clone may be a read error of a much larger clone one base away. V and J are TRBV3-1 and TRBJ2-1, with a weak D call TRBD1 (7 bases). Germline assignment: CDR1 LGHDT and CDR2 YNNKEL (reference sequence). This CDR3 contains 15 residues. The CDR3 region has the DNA TGTGCCAGCAGCCAACAGGGGGGACCCTACAATGAGCAGCTCTTC. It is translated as CASSQQGGPYNEQLF.

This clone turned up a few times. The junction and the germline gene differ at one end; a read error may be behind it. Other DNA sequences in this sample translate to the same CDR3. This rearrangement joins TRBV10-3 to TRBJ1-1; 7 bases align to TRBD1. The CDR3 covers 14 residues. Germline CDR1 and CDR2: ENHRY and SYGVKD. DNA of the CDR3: TGTGCCATCAGTGAAAGGGGGCCTCTGGCTGAGGCTTTCTTT. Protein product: CAISERGPLAEAFF.

The CDR3 DNA sequence: TGTGCCCGTCGGGAGGGGGCGAGCGGGGAGCTGTTTTTT. Translated: CARREGASGELFF. The rearrangement links TRBV30 to TRBJ2-2; TRBD2 is a possible D gene (8 bases). The CDR3 is 13 amino acids. Trimming removed 8 bases at V and 7 bases at J, with 17 bases between. The germline CDR1 and CDR2 sequences are GTSNPN and SVGIG (reference sequence).

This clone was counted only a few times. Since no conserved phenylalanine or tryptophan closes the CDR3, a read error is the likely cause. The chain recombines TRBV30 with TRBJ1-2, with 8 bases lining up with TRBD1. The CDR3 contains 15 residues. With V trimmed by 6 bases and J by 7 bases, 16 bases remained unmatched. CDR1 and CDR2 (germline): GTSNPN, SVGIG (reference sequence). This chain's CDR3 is CACSPLGQVAAGYTL. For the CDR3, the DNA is TGTGCCTGCAGTCCCCTGGGACAGGTGGCAGCTGGCTACACCCTC.

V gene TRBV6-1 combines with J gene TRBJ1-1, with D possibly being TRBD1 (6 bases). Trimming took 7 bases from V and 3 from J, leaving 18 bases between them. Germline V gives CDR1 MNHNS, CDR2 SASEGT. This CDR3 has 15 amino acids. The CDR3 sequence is CASNQREGDYTEAFF. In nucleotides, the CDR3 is TGTGCCAGCAACCAGCGGGAGGGGGATTACACTGAAGCTTTCTTT.

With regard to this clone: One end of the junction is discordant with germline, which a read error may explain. The CDR3 protein is CASSFDGHLYTEAIF. The CDR3 nucleotides are TGTGCCAGCAGTTTCGACGGACACCTCTACACTGAAGCTATCTTT. V gene TRBV12-3 or TRBV12-4 combines with J gene TRBJ1-6; TRBD1 is a possible D gene (5 bases). The CDR3 is 15 amino acids.

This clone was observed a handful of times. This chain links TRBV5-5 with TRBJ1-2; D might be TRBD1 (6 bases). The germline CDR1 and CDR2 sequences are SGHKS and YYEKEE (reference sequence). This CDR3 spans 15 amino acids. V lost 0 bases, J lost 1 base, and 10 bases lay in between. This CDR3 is CASSLGQGFNYGYTF. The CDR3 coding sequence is TGTGCCAGCAGCTTGGGGCAGGGGTTTAACTATGGCTACACCTTC.

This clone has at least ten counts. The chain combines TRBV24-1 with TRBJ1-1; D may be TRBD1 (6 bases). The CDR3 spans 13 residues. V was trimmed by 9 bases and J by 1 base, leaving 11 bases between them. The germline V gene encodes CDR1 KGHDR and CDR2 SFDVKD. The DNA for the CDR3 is TGTGCCACCCGGGGACACACGAACACTGAAGCTTTCTTT. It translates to CATRGHTNTEAFF.

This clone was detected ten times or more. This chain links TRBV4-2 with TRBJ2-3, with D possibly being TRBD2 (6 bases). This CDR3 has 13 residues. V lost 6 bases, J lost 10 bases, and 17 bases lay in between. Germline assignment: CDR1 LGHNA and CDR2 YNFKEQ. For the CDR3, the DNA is TGTGCCAGCAGTCGTACGGGAGCGGTGGCGCAGTATTTT. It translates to CASSRTGAVAQYF.

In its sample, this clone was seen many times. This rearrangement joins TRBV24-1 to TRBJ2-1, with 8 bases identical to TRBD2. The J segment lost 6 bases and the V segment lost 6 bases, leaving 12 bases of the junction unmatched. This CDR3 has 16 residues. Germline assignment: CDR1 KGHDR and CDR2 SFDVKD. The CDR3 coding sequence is TGTGCCACCAGTCTAAGCGGGGGAGGGGGGGCCAATGAGCAGTTCTTC. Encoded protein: CATSLSGGGGANEQFF.

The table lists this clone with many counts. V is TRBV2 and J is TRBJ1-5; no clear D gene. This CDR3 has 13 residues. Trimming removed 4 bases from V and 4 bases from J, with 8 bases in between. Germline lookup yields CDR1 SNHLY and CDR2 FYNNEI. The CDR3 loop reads CASSGYGNQPQHF. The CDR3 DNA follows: TGTGCCAGCAGTGGTTACGGTAATCAGCCCCAGCATTTT.

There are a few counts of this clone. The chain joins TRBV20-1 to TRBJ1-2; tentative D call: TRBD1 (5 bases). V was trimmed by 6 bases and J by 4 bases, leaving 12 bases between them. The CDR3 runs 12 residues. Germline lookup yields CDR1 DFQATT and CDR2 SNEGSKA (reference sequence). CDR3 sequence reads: CSATSRGYGYTF. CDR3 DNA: TGCAGTGCCACCTCGAGGGGCTATGGCTACACCTTC.

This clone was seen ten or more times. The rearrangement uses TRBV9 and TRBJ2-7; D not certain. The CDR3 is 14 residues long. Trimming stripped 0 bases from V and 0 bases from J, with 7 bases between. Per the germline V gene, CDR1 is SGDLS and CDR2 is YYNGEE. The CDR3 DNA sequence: TGTGCCAGCAGCGTAGGCTCACCCTCCTACGAGCAGTACTTC. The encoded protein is CASSVGSPSYEQYF. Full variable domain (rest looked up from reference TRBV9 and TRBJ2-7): DSGVTQTPKHLITATGQRVTLRCSPRSGDLSVYWYQQSLDQGLQFLIQYYNGEERAKGNILERFSAQQFPDLHSELNLSSLELGDSALYFCASSVGSPSYEQYFGPGTRLTVT.

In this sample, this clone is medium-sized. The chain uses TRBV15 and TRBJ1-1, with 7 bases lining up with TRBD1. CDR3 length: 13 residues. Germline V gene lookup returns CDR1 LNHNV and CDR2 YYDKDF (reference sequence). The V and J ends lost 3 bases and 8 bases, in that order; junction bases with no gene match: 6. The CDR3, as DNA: TGTGCCACCAGCAGCGGGACAGCCGCCGAAGCTTTCTTT. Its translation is CATSSGTAAEAFF.

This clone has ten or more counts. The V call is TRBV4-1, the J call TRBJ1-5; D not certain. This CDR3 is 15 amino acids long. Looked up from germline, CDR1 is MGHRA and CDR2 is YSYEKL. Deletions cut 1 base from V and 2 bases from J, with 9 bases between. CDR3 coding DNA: TGCGCCAGCAGCCAAGCCGGCGGTGGCAATCAGCCCCAGCATTTT. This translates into CASSQAGGGNQPQHF.

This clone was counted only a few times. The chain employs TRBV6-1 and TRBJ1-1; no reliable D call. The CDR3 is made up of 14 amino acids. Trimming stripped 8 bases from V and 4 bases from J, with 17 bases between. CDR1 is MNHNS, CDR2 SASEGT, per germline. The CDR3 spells CASGDGTTSTEAFF. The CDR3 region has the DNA TGTGCCAGCGGCGATGGAACAACCTCCACTGAAGCTTTCTTT.

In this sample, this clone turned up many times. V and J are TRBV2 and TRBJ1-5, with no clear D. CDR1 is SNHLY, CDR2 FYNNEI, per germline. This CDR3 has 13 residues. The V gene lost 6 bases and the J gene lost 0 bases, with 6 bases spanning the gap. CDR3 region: CASRRDSNQPQHF. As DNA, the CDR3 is TGTGCCAGCAGGAGAGATAGCAATCAGCCCCAGCATTTT.